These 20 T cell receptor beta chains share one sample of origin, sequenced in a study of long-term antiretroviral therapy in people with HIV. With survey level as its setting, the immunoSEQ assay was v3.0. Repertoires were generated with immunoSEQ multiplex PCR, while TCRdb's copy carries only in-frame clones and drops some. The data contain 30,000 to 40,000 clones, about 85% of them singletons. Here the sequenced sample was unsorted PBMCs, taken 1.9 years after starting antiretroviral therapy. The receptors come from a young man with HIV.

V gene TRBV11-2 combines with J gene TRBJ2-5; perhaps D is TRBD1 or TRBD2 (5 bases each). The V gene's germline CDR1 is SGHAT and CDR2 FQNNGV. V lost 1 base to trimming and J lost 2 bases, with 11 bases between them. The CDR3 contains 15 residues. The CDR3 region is CASSLVGGPQETQYF. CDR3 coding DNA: TGTGCCAGCAGCTTAGTTGGGGGACCTCAAGAGACCCAGTACTTC.

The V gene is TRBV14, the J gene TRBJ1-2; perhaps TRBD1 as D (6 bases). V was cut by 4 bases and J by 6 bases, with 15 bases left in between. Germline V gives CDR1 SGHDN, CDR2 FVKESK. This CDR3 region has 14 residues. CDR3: CASSPWTEIDGYTF. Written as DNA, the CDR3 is TGTGCCAGCAGCCCGTGGACAGAAATAGATGGCTACACCTTC.

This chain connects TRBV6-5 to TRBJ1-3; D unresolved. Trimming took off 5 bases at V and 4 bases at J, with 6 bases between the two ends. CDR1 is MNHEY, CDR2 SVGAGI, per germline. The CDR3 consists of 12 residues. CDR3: CASSPGGNTIYF. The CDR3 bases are TGTGCCAGCAGTCCGGGGGGAAACACCATATATTTT.

The CDR3: CASTQGNQYQPQHF. The CDR3, as DNA: TGTGCCAGCACCCAGGGTAACCAGTATCAGCCCCAGCATTTT. This sequence joins TRBV6-1 and TRBJ1-5, with D possibly being TRBD1 (5 bases). Looked up from germline, CDR1 is MNHNS and CDR2 is SASEGT. CDR3 length equals 14 residues. Trimming shortened V by 7 bases and J by 5 bases, and 15 bases separated the two germline ends.

Written as DNA, the CDR3 is TGCGCCAGCAGCCAAGAGAGAGGGAGCTCTGGAAACACCATATATTTT. Its protein product is CASSQERGSSGNTIYF. This sequence joins TRBV4-1 and TRBJ1-3; D gene uncertain. V dropped 0 bases and J dropped 0 bases, with 9 bases sitting between them. Germline values: CDR1 MGHRA, CDR2 YSYEKL. This CDR3 comprises 16 residues.

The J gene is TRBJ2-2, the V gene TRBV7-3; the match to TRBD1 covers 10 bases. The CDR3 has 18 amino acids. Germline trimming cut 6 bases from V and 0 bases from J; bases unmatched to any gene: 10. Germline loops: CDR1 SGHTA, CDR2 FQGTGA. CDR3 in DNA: TGTGCCAGCAGGGGTCCGGGACAGGGGCCTCCGAACACCGGGGAGCTGTTTTTT. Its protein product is CASRGPGQGPPNTGELFF.

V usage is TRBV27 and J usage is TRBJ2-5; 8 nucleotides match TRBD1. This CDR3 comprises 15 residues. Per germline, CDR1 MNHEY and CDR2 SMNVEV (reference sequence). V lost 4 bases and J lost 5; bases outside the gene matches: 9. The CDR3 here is CASSSRDRRGETQYF. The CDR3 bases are TGTGCCAGCAGTTCTCGGGACAGGAGGGGGGAGACCCAGTACTTC.

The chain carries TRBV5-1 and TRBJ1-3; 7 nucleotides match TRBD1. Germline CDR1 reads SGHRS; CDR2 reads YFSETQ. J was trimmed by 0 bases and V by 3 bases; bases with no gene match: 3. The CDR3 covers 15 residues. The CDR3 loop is CASSSRGDSGNTIYF. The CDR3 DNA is TGCGCCAGCAGCTCCAGGGGGGACTCTGGAAACACCATATATTTT.

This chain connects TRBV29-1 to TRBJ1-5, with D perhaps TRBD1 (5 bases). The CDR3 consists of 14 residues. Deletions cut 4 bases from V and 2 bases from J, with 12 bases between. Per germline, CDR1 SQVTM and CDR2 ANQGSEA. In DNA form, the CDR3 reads TGCAGCGTTGCGGGGGGAGATGGCAATCAGCCCCAGCATTTT. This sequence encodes CSVAGGDGNQPQHF.

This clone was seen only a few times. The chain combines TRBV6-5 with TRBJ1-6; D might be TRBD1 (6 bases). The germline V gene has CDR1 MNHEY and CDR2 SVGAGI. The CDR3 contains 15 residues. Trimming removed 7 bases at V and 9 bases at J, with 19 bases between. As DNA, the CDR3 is TGTGCCAGCACAGCGGGCGAGGGGGGGATTTCACCCCTCCACTTT. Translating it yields CASTAGEGGISPLHF.

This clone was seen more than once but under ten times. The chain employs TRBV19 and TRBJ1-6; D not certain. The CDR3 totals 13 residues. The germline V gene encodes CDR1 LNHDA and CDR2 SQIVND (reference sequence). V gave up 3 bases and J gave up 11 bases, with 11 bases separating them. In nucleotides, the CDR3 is TGTGCCAGTAGTATTCAGGTCTCAACACCCCTCCACTTT. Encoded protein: CASSIQVSTPLHF.

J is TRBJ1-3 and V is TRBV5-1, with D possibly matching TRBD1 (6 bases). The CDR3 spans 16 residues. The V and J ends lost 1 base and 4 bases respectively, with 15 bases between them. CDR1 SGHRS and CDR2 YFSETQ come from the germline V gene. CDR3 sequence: CASSLLGGLDGNTIYF. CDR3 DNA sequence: TGCGCCAGCAGCTTGTTAGGGGGGTTGGACGGAAACACCATATATTTT. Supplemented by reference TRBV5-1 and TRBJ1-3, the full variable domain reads KAGVTQTPRYLIKTRGQQVTLSCSPISGHRSVSWYQQTPGQGLQFLFEYFSETQRNKGNFPGRFSGRQFSNSRSEMNVSTLELGDSALYLCASSLLGGLDGNTIYFGEGSWLTVV.

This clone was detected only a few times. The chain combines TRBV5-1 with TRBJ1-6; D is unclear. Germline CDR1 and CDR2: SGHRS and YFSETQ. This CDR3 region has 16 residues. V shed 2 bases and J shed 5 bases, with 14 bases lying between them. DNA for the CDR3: TGCGCCAGCAGCTTACTCGCAGGAAAGGATAATTCACCCCTCCACTTT. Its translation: CASSLLAGKDNSPLHF.

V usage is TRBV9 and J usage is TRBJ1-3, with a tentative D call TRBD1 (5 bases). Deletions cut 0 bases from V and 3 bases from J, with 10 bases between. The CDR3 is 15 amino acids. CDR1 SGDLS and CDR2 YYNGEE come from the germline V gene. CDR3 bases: TGTGCCAGCAGCGTAGCCGGGACTATTGGAAACACCATATATTTT. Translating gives CASSVAGTIGNTIYF.

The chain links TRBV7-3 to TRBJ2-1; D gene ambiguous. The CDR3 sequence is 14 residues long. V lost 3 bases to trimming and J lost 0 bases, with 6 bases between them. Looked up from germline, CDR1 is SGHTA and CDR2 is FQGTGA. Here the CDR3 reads CASSFESSYNEQFF. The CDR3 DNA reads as TGTGCCAGCAGCTTCGAGAGCTCCTACAATGAGCAGTTCTTC. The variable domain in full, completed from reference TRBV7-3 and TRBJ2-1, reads GAGVSQTPSNKVTEKGKYVELRCDPISGHTALYWYRQSLGQGPEFLIYFQGTGAADDSGLPNDRFFAVRPEGSVSTLKIQRTERGDSAVYLCASSFESSYNEQFFGPGTRLTVL.

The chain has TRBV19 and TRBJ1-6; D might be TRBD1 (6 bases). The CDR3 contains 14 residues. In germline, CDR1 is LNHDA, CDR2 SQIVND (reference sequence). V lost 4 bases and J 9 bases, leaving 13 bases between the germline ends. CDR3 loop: CASSTRQDSSPLHF. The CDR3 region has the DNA TGTGCCAGTAGTACCCGACAGGATAGTTCACCCCTCCACTTT.

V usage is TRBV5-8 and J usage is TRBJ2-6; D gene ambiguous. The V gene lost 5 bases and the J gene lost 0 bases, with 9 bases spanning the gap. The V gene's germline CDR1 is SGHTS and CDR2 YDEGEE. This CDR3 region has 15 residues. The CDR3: CASSPRSSGANVLTF. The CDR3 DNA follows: TGTGCCAGCAGTCCACGAAGCTCTGGGGCCAACGTCCTGACTTTC. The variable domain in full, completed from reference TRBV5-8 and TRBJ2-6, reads EAGVTQSPTHLIKTRGQQATLRCSPISGHTSVYWYQQALGLGLQFLLWYDEGEERNRGNFPPRFSGRQFPNYSSELNVNALELEDSALYLCASSPRSSGANVLTFGAGSRLTVL.

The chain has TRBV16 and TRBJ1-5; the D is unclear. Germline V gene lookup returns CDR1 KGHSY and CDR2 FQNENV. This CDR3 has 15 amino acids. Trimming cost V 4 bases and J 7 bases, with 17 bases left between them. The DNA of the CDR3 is TGTGCCAGCAGCCCTTCTTTGGGGTTCAGCCAGCCCCAGCATTTT. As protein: CASSPSLGFSQPQHF.

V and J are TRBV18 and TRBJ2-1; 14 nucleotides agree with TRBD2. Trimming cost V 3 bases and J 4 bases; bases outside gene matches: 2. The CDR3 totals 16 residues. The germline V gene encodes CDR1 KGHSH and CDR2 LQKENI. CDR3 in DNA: TGTGCCAGCTCACCGACTAGCGGGGGGGTGTACAATGAGCAGTTCTTC. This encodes CASSPTSGGVYNEQFF.

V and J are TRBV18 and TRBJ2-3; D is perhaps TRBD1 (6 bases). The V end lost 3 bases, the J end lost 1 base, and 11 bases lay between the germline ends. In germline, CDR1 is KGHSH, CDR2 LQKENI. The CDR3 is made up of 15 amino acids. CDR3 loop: CASSPYRDGTDTQYF. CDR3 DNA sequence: TGTGCCAGCTCACCGTACAGGGATGGCACAGATACGCAGTATTTT.